This T cell receptor beta chain comes out of a study of CXCR3 chemokines and chemotherapy response in bladder cancer (dated by TCRdb to the early 2020s). Looking at the study overall: The study tested whether activity of the CXCR3 chemokine system within human bladder cancer tumors predicted response to chemotherapy.

The CDR3 measures 17 amino acids from cysteine to phenylalanine. The only DNA kept is the CDR3, 51 bases in frame from the first base. The germline V gene yields SGHDT for CDR1 and YYEEEE for CDR2. V has 3 bases trimmed and J has 8 bases trimmed; junction bases matching no gene number 18. This clonotype is characterized as medium-sized (0.01 to 0.1%). The target of this receptor is not known. No base quality values were provided; no much bigger clone lies one nucleotide off. Library preparation used PCR. The sample was run on an Illumina HiSeq 2500. TCRdb ran its own pipeline on the public reads, namely fastp trimming at Q25 and MiXCR clone calling, and kept in-frame beta chains. For every CDR3 protein sequence, its rows merge into one entry that carries the most common genes and DNA. The sample table records over 2,000 distinct CDR3 sequences; less than 20% of these occur just once. Less than 30% of the sample rests with the top ten.

The sequence joins TRBV5-6 to TRBJ1-2, with 8 bases aligning to TRBD1. Sampling was conducted from a patient whose treatment included neoadjuvant chemotherapy. The origin of this receptor is a human donor with bladder cancer that responded to neoadjuvant chemotherapy. At the DNA level, the sequence is TGTGCCAGCAGCTCCCTAGTAATGATCCAGGGGGCTGGGGGCTACACCTTC. Translated, this gives CASSSLVMIQGAGGYTF.